Sequencing of this T cell receptor (beta chain) was carried out in a study of CD8+ T cells in alopecia areata listed by TCRdb under 2018. Some background on the complete study: Treated patients were enrolled in an open-label pilot trial of oral tofacitinib at 5 to 10 mg twice daily for moderate-to-severe alopecia areata. Patients stayed on tofacitinib for 6 to 18 months and then had 6 months of follow-up off drug so that delayed response and recurrence could be assessed. The study used high-throughput TCRbeta sequencing to examine T cell clonal expansion in alopecia areata, in both the C3H/HeJ mouse model and human patients. On the human side, TCRbeta sequencing was run on scalp tissue and on sorted CD4+ and CD8+ peripheral blood T cells from healthy controls and from alopecia areata patients with either patchy or totalis/universalis disease. Patients on tofacitinib were biopsied at baseline and after 4 and 24 weeks of treatment, and several of the patients also had a later scalp biopsy. Scalp clonality was compared across normal scalp (n=4), patchy alopecia areata scalp (n=8), and alopecia totalis/universalis scalp (n=8). RNA was obtained with the PAXgene miRNA kit for fixed scalp, the miRNeasy kit for PBMCs, and the RNeasy kit for mouse skin. TCRbeta CDR3 regions were amplified by immunoSEQ multiplex PCR using 35 Vbeta forward and 13 Jbeta reverse primers.

What the authors observed across the whole study: TCR sequences shared between patients were less clear than in mice, possibly partly because of HLA diversity in the patient population. Resident alphabeta T cells in normal human skin are also sequenced, complicating scalp TCR repertoire analysis, unlike mouse skin dominated by gammadelta T cells. Lesional scalp, especially in alopecia totalis/universalis, showed higher clonality and more expanded CD8+ clones than normal scalp, suggesting antigenic drive.

The library was generated by the immunoSEQ multiplex PCR assay. RNA was extracted from all samples and reverse transcribed into cDNA, which served as template for TCR sequencing. SuperScript III was used for first-strand cDNA synthesis, primed with a 2:1 mix of oligo-dT and random hexamers. A synthetic immune receptor repertoire was used to gauge amplification bias, and whatever bias remained was removed computationally. In the source study's methods: Raw reads were preprocessed for error removal, and CDR3 was defined according to IMGT conventions as running from the conserved cysteine to phenylalanine. To get clonality, Shannon entropy was normalized by log2 of the number of productive unique TCRs and the result was subtracted from 1. Whether scalp clones were CD4 or CD8 was inferred by matching scalp TCRbeta sequences against CD4 and CD8 repertoires sorted from blood. This is the immuneACCESS table as TCRdb keeps it, with only in-frame sequences that have V and J called. A part of the clones is gone; compared with another copy, unresolved V genes explain less than half, and the rest is unexplained. V and J calls and clone size follow that table, whereas D and trimming were derived from the DNA. The sample table holds around 140,000 clones, of which almost 50% were seen once. 18% of the sample comes from the top ten.

The time point label on this specimen signifies: baseline before oral tofacitinib. Peripheral blood and lesional scalp punch biopsies were obtained from patients with alopecia areata. PBMCs were isolated by density centrifugation and stained for CD3, CD4 and CD8, after which CD4+ and CD8+ T cells were sorted on a FACSAria. The CDR3 sequence holds 13 residues, the cysteine and phenylalanine included. Only the CDR3 region is kept as DNA, spanning 39 bases read in frame from base 1. Sequences SGHAT (CDR1) and FQDESV (CDR2) are obtained from the germline V gene (reference sequence). Trimming removed 3 bases from V and 3 bases from J, leaving 8 bases between the germline ends. Of note for this clone: Its antigen target is currently unknown. Nothing much larger sits one base from this clone, and base qualities are not available.

Rearrangement joined TRBV11-1 to TRBJ2-5; matching of 6 bases hints at TRBD2 as the D gene. The source is a human donor with alopecia areata. Sequenced here: CD8+ T cells sorted from blood, sampled at week 0. The CDR3 sequence is CASSFLAEETQYF. In nucleotide form, the sequence is TGTGCCAGCAGCTTTTTAGCGGAAGAGACCCAGTACTTC. The entire variable domain, with the stretches around the CDR3 drawn from the reference TRBV11-1 and TRBJ2-5 proteins, is EAEVAQSPRYKITEKSQAVAFWCDPISGHATLYWYRQILGQGPELLVQFQDESVVDDSQLPKDRFSAERLKGVDSTLKIQPAELGDSAMYLCASSFLAEETQYFGPGTRLLVL.